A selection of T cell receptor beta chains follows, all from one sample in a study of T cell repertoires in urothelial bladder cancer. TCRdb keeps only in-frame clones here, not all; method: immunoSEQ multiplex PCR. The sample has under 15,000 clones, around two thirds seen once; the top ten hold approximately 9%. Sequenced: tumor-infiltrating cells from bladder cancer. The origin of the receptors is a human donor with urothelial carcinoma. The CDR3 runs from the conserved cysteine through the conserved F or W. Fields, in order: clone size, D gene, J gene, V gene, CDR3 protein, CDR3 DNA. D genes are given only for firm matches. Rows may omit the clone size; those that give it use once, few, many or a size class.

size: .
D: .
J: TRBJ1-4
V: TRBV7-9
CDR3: CASSSPPAGPLNEKLFF
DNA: TGTGCCAGCAGCTCGCCGCCAGCGGGACCGCTTAATGAAAAACTGTTTTTT

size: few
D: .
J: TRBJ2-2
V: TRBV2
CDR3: CASSDGAAWTGELFF
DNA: TGTGCCAGCAGTGACGGGGCGGCGTGGACCGGGGAGCTGTTTTTT

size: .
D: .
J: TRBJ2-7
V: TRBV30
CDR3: CACTTGLPYEQYF
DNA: TGTGCCTGCACCACAGGGTTACCTTACGAGCAGTACTTC

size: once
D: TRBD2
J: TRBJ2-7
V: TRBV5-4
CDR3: CASSKASGGDYEQYF
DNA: TGTGCCAGCAGTAAGGCTAGCGGGGGGGACTACGAGCAGTACTTC

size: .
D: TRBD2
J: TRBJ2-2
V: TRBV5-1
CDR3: CASSYGLADTGELFF
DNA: TGCGCCAGCAGCTACGGACTAGCGGACACCGGGGAGCTGTTTTTT

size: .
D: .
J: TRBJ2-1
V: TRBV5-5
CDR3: CASSSGGVYNEQFF
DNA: TGTGCCAGCAGCTCGGGGGGCGTGTACAATGAGCAGTTCTTC

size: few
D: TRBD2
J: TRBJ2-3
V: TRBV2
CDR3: CASSSSGGLTDTQYF
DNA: TGTGCCAGCAGTTCCTCGGGGGGGCTCACAGATACGCAGTATTTT

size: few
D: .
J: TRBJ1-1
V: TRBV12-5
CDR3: CASGFGGNTEAFF
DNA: TGTGCTAGTGGTTTCGGCGGGAACACTGAAGCTTTCTTT

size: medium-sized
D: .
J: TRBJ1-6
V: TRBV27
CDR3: CASSPPQGYGNSPLHF
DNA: TGTGCCAGCAGTCCCCCCCAGGGATACGGGAATTCACCCCTCCACTTT

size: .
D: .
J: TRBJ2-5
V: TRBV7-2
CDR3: CASSVTGRGETQYF
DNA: TGTGCCAGCAGCGTGACAGGGAGGGGAGAGACCCAGTACTTC

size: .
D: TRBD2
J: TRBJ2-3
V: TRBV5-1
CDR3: CASSLGSGGTDTQYF
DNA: TGCGCCAGCAGCTTAGGTAGCGGGGGGACAGATACGCAGTATTTT

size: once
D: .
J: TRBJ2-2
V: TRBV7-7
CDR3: CASSLVGPTNTGELFF
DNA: TGTGCCAGCAGCTTAGTAGGTCCGACGAACACCGGGGAGCTGTTTTTT

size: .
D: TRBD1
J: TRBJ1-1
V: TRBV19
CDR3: CASSTTGLGFGFF
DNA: TGTGCCAGTAGTACGACAGGGCTGGGATTTGGTTTCTTT

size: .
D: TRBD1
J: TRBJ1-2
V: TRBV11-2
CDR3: CASSLVRQGGTYTF
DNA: TGTGCCAGCAGCTTAGTCCGACAGGGGGGGACCTACACCTTC

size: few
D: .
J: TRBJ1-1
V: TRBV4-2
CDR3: CASSQGTNTEAFF
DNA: TGTGCCAGCAGCCAAGGCACTAACACTGAAGCTTTCTTT

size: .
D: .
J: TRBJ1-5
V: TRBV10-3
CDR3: CAISESNSLNQPQHF
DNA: TGTGCCATCAGTGAGTCTAATTCCCTGAATCAGCCCCAGCATTTT

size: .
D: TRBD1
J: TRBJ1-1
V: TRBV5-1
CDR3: CASSLSRGTGDTEAFF
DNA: TGCGCCAGCAGCCTATCGAGGGGGACAGGGGACACTGAAGCTTTCTTT

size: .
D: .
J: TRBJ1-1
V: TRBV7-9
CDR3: CASSRSDGLSFF
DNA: TGTGCCAGCAGCCGAAGCGACGGATTGTCTTTCTTT

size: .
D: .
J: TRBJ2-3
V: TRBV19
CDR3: CASSNRRDSDTQYF
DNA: TGTGCCAGTAGTAACCGCCGAGACTCAGATACGCAGTATTTT

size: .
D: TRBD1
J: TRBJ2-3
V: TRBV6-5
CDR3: CASSWDRGVSTDTQYF
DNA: TGTGCCAGCAGTTGGGACAGGGGGGTCTCTACAGATACGCAGTATTTT

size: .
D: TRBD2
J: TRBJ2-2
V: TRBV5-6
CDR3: CASSLGSGTRGTGELFF
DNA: TGTGCCAGCAGCTTGGGCTCCGGGACTAGAGGCACCGGGGAGCTGTTTTTT

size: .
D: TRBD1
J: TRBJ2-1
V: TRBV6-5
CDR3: CASSYRTGFYEQFF
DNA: TGTGCCAGCAGTTATCGGACAGGGTTCTATGAGCAGTTCTTC

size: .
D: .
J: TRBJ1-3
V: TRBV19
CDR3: CASSKVGPTYSGNTIYF
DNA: TGTGCCAGTAGTAAAGTGGGGCCGACGTATTCTGGAAACACCATATATTTT

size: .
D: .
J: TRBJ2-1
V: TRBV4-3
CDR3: CASSPSGVDEQFF
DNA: TGCGCCAGCAGCCCTTCAGGGGTGGATGAGCAGTTCTTC

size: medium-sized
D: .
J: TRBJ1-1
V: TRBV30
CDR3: CAWSVLWGNTEAFF
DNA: TGTGCCTGGAGTGTCTTGTGGGGAAACACTGAAGCTTTCTTT

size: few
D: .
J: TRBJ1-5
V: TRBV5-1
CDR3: CASSLAGESNQPQHF
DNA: TGCGCCAGCAGCTTGGCCGGGGAGAGCAATCAGCCCCAGCATTTT

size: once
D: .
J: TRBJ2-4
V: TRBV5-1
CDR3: CASSQPDTNIQYF
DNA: TGCGCCAGCAGCCAACCGGACACAAACATTCAGTACTTC

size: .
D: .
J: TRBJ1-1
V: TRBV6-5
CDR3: CASSSDVEAFF
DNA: TGTGCCAGCAGTTCGGACGTTGAAGCTTTCTTT

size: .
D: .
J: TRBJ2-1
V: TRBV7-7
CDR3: CASSLGGPAGGLFF
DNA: TGTGCTAGCAGCTTAGGGGGCCCAGCAGGGGGGCTGTTCTTC

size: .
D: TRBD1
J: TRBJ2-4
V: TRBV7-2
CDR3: CASSLELKGTVLAKNIQYF
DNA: TGTGCCAGCAGCTTAGAACTAAAGGGGACAGTGCTAGCCAAAAACATTCAGTACTTC

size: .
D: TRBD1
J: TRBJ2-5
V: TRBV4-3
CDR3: CASSPDGTGGVGETQYF
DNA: TGCGCCAGCAGCCCAGACGGGACAGGAGGGGTAGGGGAGACCCAGTACTTC

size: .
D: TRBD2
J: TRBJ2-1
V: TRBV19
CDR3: CASSKLAGGPTGYNEQFF
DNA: TGTGCCAGTAGTAAACTAGCGGGGGGCCCGACGGGGTACAATGAGCAGTTCTTC

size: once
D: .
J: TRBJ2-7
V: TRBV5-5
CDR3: CASSSAWGSSYEQYF
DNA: TGTGCCAGCAGCTCCGCGTGGGGGTCCTCCTACGAGCAGTACTTC

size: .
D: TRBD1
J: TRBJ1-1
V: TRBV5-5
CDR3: CASSFSHRGNTEAFF
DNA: TGTGCCAGCAGCTTCTCTCACAGGGGGAACACTGAAGCTTTCTTT

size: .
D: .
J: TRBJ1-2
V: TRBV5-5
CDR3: CASSPTFVNYGYTF
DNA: TGTGCCAGCAGCCCGACATTTGTTAACTATGGCTACACCTTC

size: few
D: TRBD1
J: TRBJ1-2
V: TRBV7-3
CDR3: CASSLTAGTENYGYTF
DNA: TGTGCCAGCAGCTTAACCGCCGGGACAGAGAACTATGGCTACACCTTC

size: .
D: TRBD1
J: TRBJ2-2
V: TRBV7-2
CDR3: CASSLGTGFGELFF
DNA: TGTGCCAGCAGCTTAGGGACAGGGTTCGGGGAGCTGTTTTTT

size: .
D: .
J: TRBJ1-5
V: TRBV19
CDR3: CASSIDRATYQPQHF
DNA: TGTGCCAGTAGTATAGATAGGGCCACTTATCAGCCCCAGCATTTT